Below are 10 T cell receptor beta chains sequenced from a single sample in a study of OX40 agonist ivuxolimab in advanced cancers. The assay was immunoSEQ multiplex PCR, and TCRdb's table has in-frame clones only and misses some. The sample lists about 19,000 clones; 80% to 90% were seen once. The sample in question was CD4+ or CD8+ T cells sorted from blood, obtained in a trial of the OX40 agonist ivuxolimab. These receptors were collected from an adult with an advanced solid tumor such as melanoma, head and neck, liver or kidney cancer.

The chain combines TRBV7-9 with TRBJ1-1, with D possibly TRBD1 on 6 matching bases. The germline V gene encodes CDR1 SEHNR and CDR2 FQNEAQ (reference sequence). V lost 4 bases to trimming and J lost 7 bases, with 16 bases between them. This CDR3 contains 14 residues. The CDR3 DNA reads TGTGCCAGCAGCTCCCGAACGAGGGGGAGTGAAGCTTTCTTT. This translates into CASSSRTRGSEAFF.

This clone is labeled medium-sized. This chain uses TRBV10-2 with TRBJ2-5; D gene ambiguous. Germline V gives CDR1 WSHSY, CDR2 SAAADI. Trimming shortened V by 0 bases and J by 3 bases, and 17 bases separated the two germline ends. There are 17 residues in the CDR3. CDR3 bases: TGCGCCAGCAGTGAGTCTGTAGGACCAAAGGTAAAAGAGACCCAGTACTTC. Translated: CASSESVGPKVKETQYF.

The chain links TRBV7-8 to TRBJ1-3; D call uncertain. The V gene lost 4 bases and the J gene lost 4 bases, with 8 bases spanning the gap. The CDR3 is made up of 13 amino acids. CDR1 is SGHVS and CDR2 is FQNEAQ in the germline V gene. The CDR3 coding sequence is TGTGCCAGCAGCTCCGGACGGGGAAACACCATATATTTT. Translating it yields CASSSGRGNTIYF.

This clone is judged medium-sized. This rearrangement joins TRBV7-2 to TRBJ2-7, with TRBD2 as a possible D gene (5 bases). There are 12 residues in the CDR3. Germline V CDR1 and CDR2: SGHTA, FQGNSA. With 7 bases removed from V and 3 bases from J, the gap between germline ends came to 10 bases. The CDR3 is CASTTGSYEQYF. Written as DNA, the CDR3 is TGTGCCAGCACCACGGGGAGCTACGAGCAGTACTTC.

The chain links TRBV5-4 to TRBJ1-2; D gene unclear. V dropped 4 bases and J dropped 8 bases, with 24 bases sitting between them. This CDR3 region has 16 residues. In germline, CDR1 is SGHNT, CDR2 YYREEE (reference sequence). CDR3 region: CASSPTSGNRPWGYTF. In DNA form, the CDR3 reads TGTGCCAGCAGCCCCACGTCTGGAAACCGCCCGTGGGGCTACACCTTC.

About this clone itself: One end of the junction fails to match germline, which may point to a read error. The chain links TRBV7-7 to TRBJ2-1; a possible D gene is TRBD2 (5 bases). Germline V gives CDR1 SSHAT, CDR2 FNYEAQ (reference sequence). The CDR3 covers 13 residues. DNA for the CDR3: TGTGCTAGCAGCTTATTTCTAGGCGGGGAGCAGTTCTTC. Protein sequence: CASSLFLGGEQFF.

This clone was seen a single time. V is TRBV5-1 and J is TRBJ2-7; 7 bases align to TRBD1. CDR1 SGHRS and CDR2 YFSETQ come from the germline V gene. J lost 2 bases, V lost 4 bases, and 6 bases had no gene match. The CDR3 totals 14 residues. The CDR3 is CASSLRQGPYEQYF. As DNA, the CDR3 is TGCGCCAGCAGCCTAAGACAGGGCCCCTACGAGCAGTACTTC.

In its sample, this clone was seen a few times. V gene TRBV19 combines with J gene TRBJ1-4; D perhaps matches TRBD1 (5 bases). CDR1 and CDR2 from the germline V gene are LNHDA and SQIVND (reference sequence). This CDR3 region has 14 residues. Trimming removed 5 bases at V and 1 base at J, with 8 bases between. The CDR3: CASSGQGTNEKLFF. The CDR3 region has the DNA TGTGCCAGTAGTGGCCAGGGAACTAATGAAAAACTGTTTTTT.

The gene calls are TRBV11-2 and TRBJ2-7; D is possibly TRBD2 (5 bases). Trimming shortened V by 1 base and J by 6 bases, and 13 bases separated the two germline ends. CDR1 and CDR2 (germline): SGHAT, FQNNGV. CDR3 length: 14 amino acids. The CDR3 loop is CASSLGGFFVEQYF. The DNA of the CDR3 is TGTGCCAGCAGCTTAGGAGGGTTTTTTGTCGAGCAGTACTTC.

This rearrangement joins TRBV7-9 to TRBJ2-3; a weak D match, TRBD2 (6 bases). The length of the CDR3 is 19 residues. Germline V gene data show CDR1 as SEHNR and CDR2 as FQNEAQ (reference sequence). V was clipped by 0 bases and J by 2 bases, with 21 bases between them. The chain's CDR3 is CASSLAMSSGVLYTDTQYF. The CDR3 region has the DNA TGTGCCAGCAGCTTAGCGATGAGTAGCGGAGTGTTATACACAGATACGCAGTATTTT.